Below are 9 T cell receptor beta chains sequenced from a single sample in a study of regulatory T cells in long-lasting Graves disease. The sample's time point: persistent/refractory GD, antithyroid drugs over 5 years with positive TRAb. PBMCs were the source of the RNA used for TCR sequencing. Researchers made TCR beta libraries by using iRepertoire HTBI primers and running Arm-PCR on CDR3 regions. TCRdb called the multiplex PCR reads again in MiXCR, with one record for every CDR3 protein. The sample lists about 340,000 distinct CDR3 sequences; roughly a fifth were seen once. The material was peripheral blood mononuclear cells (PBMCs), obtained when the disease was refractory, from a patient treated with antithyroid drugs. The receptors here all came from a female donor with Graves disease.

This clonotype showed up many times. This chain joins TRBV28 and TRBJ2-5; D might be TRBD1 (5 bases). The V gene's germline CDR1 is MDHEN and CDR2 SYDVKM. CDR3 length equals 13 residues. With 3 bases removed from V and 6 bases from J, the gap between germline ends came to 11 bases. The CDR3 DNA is TGTGCCAGCAGTTTCCAGGGTTCGAAGACCCAGTACTTC. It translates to CASSFQGSKTQYF.

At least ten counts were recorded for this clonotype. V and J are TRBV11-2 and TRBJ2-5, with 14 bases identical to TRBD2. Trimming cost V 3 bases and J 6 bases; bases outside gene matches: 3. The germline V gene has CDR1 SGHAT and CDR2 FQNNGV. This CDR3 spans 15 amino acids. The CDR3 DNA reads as TGTGCCAGCAGCTTCGGACTAGCGGGGGGACAGACCCAGTACTTC. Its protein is CASSFGLAGGQTQYF.

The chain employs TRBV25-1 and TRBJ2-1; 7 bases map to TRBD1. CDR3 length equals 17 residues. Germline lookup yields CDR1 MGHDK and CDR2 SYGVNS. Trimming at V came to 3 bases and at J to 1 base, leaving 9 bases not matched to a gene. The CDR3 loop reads CASSDQQGLSSYNEQFF. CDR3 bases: TGTGCCAGCAGTGATCAACAGGGGCTCAGTTCCTACAATGAGCAGTTCTTC.

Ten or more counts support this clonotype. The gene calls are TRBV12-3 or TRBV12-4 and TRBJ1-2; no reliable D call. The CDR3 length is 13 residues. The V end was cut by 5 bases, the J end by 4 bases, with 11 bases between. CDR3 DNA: TGTGCCAGCAGTCTAATAGGGCGCTATGGCTACACCTTC. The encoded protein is CASSLIGRYGYTF.

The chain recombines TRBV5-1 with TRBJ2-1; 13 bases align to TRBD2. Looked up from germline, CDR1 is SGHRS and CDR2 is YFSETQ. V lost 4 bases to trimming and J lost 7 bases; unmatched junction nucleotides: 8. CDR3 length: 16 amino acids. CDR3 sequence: CASSPEGLAGANEQFF. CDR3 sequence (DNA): TGCGCCAGCAGCCCCGAAGGACTAGCGGGGGCAAATGAGCAGTTCTTC.

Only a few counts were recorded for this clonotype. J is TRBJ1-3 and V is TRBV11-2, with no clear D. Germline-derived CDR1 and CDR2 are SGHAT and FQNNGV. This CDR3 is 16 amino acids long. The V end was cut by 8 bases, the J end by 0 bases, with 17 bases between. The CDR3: CASGLTPRSSGNTIYF. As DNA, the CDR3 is TGTGCCAGCGGGCTCACTCCCCGAAGCTCTGGAAACACCATATATTTT.

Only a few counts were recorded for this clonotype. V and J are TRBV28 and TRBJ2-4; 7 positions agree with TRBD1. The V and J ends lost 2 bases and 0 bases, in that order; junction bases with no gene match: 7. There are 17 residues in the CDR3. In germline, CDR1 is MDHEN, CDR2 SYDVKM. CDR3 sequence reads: CASSLLGTVLAKNIQYF. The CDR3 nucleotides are TGTGCCAGCAGTTTACTGGGGACAGTACTAGCCAAAAACATTCAGTACTTC.

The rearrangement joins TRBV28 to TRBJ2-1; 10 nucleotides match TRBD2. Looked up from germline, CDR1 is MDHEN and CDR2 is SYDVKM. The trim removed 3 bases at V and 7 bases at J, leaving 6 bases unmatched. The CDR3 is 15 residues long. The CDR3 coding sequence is TGTGCCAGCAGTTTCGCTAGCGGGAGCGCAAATGAGCAGTTCTTC. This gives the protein CASSFASGSANEQFF.

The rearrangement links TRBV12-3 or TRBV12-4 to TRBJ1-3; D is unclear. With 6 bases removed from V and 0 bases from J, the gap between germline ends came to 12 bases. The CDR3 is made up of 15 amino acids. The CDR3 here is CASRTTLNSGNTIYF. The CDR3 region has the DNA TGTGCCAGCAGGACTACGCTCAACTCTGGAAACACCATATATTTT.